This TCR beta chain was documented in a study of Ad26.COV2.S vaccination and SARS-CoV-2 variants. The repertoire was sequenced with immunoSEQ multiplex PCR; TCRdb's copy has only in-frame clones and lacks some. The data show approximately 350,000 clones, more than 75% seen once. Described treatment: around 19 received Ad26.COV2.S at low or high dose, single or two shots; five or six received placebo; per-sample allocation not given. Following the first vaccine or placebo injection, samples were taken on day 63. Vaccination used an Ad26 vector expressing Wuhan-strain SARS-CoV-2 spike. The study's findings and limits: In vaccinated individuals, spike-specific CD8+ and CD4+ T cell responses reportedly displayed substantial breadth.

Comments on this clone: What it binds is unknown.

In germline, CDR1 is SEHNR, CDR2 FQNEAQ (reference sequence). The CDR3 totals 14 residues. V was clipped by 1 base and J by 5 bases, with 11 bases between them. The source material was peripheral blood, sampled in a trial of Ad26.COV2.S vaccine versus placebo. The source is a person between 18 and 65 years old who received the Ad26.COV2.S COVID-19 vaccine or a placebo. The chain employs TRBV7-9 and TRBJ2-5, with a tentative D call TRBD2 (6 bases). The CDR3 DNA reads as TGTGCCAGCAGCTTAGAGACGGCGGGGGAGACCCAGTACTTC. It is translated as CASSLETAGETQYF.